Below, 7 T cell receptor beta chains from the same sample are listed, as sequenced in a study of metastatic and nonmetastatic thyroid tumors. TCRdb re-processed the PCR reads through MiXCR. The top ten hold approximately 10% of the sample, which has around 16,000 clones, over 20% seen once. All patients were treatment-naive before thyroid surgery. The sample taken for sequencing was blood. Source of these receptors: a male donor with papillary thyroid cancer or a benign thyroid nodule (not recorded which). Some clones in this sample may be carry-over from other donors' samples.

This clone is judged medium-sized. Here the CDR3 DNA reads TGTGCCTGGAGGGCGGGACTAGCGGGAACCTACGAGCAGTACTTC. Protein: CAWRAGLAGTYEQYF. The V call is TRBV30, the J call TRBJ2-7; 13 positions match TRBD2. The ends lost 3 bases at V and 2 bases at J; junction bases unmatched: 4. CDR3 length equals 15 residues. Germline assignment: CDR1 GTSNPN and CDR2 SVGIG (reference sequence).

At least ten counts were recorded for this clone. The chain uses TRBV4-1 and TRBJ2-6, with D unresolved. With 1 base removed from V and 1 base from J, the gap between germline ends came to 8 bases. This CDR3 comprises 16 residues. From germline, CDR1 is MGHRA and CDR2 YSYEKL. The CDR3 DNA reads as TGCGCCAGCAGCCAAGCCTTCGGTTCTGGGGCCAACGTCCTGACTTTC. Its protein is CASSQAFGSGANVLTF.

This clone showed up just a few times. The germline gene is not matched at one end of the junction; a read error may be the cause. The chain is built from TRBV7-8 and TRBJ2-5, with 8 bases fitting TRBD2. CDR3 length: 11 amino acids. Per the germline V gene, CDR1 is SGHVS and CDR2 is FQNEAQ. This CDR3 is CASSSLGAGDF. The CDR3 DNA reads as TGTGCCAGCAGCTCGCTGGGAGCGGGAGACTTC.

The chain carries TRBV7-3 and TRBJ1-1; no firm D call. This CDR3 spans 15 amino acids. With 0 bases removed from V and 6 bases from J, the gap between germline ends came to 14 bases. Germline-derived CDR1 and CDR2 are SGHTA and FQGTGA. Written as DNA, the CDR3 is TGTGCCAGCAGCTTAACAGGCGCCTTAGACGCTGAAGCTTTCTTT. Amino acid sequence: CASSLTGALDAEAFF.

The chain recombines TRBV20-1 with TRBJ2-7; 13 bases align to TRBD2. This CDR3 spans 21 amino acids. Looked up from germline, CDR1 is DFQATT and CDR2 is SNEGSKA (reference sequence). V gave up 1 base and J gave up 5 bases; unmatched junction bases: 23. In nucleotides, the CDR3 is TGCAGTGCTAGAGGTTTACAAACTAGGACTAGCGGGAGCCTCGTCGTCGACGAGCAGTACTTC. Its protein is CSARGLQTRTSGSLVVDEQYF.

This clone is labeled as medium-sized (0.01 to 0.1%). The CDR3: CAWTSGALYEQYF. The CDR3 nucleotides are TGTGCCTGGACTAGCGGAGCCCTCTACGAGCAGTACTTC. V is TRBV30 and J is TRBJ2-7; 7 bases line up with TRBD2. The junction had 6 bases not matched to a gene; V was cut back by 4 bases and J by 3 bases. Per germline, CDR1 GTSNPN and CDR2 SVGIG (reference sequence). CDR3 length: 13 residues.

This clone was detected ten times or more. The rearrangement uses TRBV5-4 and TRBJ2-3; D unclear. Germline V lookup: CDR1 SGHNT, CDR2 YYREEE (reference sequence). V dropped 1 base and J dropped 0 bases, with 12 bases sitting between them. The CDR3 is made up of 16 amino acids. As DNA, the CDR3 is TGTGCCAGCAGCTTGTCGCCCCCAAAGAGCACAGATACGCAGTATTTT. It codes for CASSLSPPKSTDTQYF.